This TCR beta chain was sequenced for a study of CD8 T cells in Susac syndrome. This clonotype occurred once. Germline values: CDR1 LGHNA, CDR2 YSLEER. CDR3 length equals 15 residues. V was clipped by 4 bases and J by 0 bases, with 13 bases between them. With random hexamers, roughly 0.45 to 1 ug RNA was reverse transcribed. TCRdb used MiXCR to reprocess the immunoSEQ multiplex PCR reads, holding one entry per CDR3 protein. The sample yields 150,000 to 160,000 distinct CDR3 sequences, around 95% seen once. The rearrangement links TRBV4-3 to TRBJ2-7, with a tentative D call TRBD2 (6 bases). The receptor comes from a human donor with multiple sclerosis. The sequenced sample consisted of CD8+ T cells from PBMCs. This chain's CDR3 is CASSRTSSVSYEQYF. The CDR3 DNA follows: TGCGCCAGCAGCCGAACGTCTAGCGTCTCCTACGAGCAGTACTTC.